The 17 T cell receptor beta chains listed next were all sequenced from one sample in a study of CD8 T cells in Susac syndrome. The authors reverse transcribed roughly 0.5 to 1 ug RNA with random hexamers. TCRdb re-analysed the immunoSEQ multiplex PCR reads in MiXCR, keeping a single row per CDR3 protein. The table lists roughly 250,000 distinct CDR3 sequences, almost 97% of them singletons. Sequencing was performed on CD4+ T cells from PBMCs. These receptors came from a human donor with Susac syndrome.

The rearrangement links TRBV27 to TRBJ2-4; D not resolved. This CDR3 comprises 16 residues. Per germline, CDR1 MNHEY and CDR2 SMNVEV (reference sequence). The V end was cut by 5 bases, the J end by 0 bases, with 14 bases between. For the CDR3, the DNA is TGTGCCAGCAGTCCTCGGGTGACCCTAGCCAAAAACATTCAGTACTTC. It is translated as CASSPRVTLAKNIQYF.

This chain joins TRBV3-1 and TRBJ2-5; TRBD1 might be the D (6 bases). Trimming stripped 4 bases from V and 6 bases from J, with 15 bases between. Germline loops: CDR1 LGHDT, CDR2 YNNKEL (reference sequence). The CDR3 totals 14 residues. The chain's CDR3 is CASSPTRGSKTQYF. The CDR3, as DNA: TGTGCCAGCAGCCCTACGAGGGGGTCGAAGACCCAGTACTTC.

The V call is TRBV20-1, the J call TRBJ2-6; D call uncertain. V was clipped by 0 bases and J by 4 bases, with 10 bases between them. Germline CDR1 and CDR2: DFQATT and SNEGSKA (reference sequence). The CDR3 contains 15 residues. DNA of the CDR3: TGCAGTGCTAGAGATTTAAGTGCCGGGGCCAACGTCCTGACTTTC. Protein sequence: CSARDLSAGANVLTF.

The chain couples TRBV3-1 to TRBJ2-2; weak D call: TRBD2 (6 bases). With 2 bases removed from V and 3 bases from J, the gap between germline ends came to 10 bases. Germline CDR1 LGHDT, CDR2 YNNKEL (reference sequence). CDR3 length equals 15 residues. CDR3 region: CASSQRAGYTGELFF. CDR3 sequence (DNA): TGTGCCAGCAGCCAACGCGCGGGGTACACCGGGGAGCTGTTTTTT. Full variable domain (missing parts from reference TRBV3-1 and TRBJ2-2): DTAVSQTPKYLVTQMGNDKSIKCEQNLGHDTMYWYKQDSKKFLKIMFSYNNKELIINETVPNRFSPKSPDKAHLNLHINSLELGDSAVYFCASSQRAGYTGELFFGEGSRLTVL.

The chain joins TRBV4-1 to TRBJ2-3; 14 positions agree with TRBD2. V lost 9 bases to trimming and J lost 1 base; unmatched junction nucleotides: 12. Germline loops: CDR1 MGHRA, CDR2 YSYEKL. The CDR3 loop spans 18 amino acids. CDR3 coding DNA: TGCGCCAGACGCTTGGGACTAGCGGGAGTGTGTGGCACAGATACGCAGTATTTT. This gives the protein CARRLGLAGVCGTDTQYF.

The chain employs TRBV9 and TRBJ2-1; 9 bases line up with TRBD2. There are 15 residues in the CDR3. Germline V gene sequence: CDR1 SGDLS, CDR2 YYNGEE. V dropped 4 bases and J dropped 9; count of bases not matched to a gene: 11. The CDR3 sequence is CASSPGSGRLIEQFF. The DNA of the CDR3 is TGTGCCAGCAGCCCGGGTAGCGGGAGACTCATTGAGCAGTTCTTC.

The chain carries TRBV7-3 and TRBJ2-7, with TRBD2 matching 9 bases. The CDR3 sequence is 12 residues long. The V gene's germline CDR1 is SGHTA and CDR2 FQGTGA. Trimming removed 8 bases from V and 3 bases from J; junction bases left unmatched: 2. The CDR3 protein is CASGSGSYEQYF. The CDR3 bases are TGTGCCAGCGGTAGCGGGAGCTACGAGCAGTACTTC.

V is TRBV27 and J is TRBJ2-7, with D possibly matching TRBD2 (6 bases). CDR1 and CDR2 (germline): MNHEY, SMNVEV (reference sequence). The CDR3 has 13 residues. V lost 3 bases and J 6 bases, leaving 12 bases between the germline ends. This CDR3 reads CASSLAGRSEQYF. The CDR3 coding sequence is TGTGCCAGCAGTTTGGCGGGGCGTAGCGAGCAGTACTTC.

The chain is built from TRBV15 and TRBJ1-2; D not resolved. This CDR3 spans 14 amino acids. Germline assignment: CDR1 LNHNV and CDR2 YYDKDF (reference sequence). Trimming pared 0 bases from V and 6 bases from J, leaving 11 bases between. In DNA, the CDR3 is TGTGCCACCAGCAGAGATAACGGAGTCCATGGCTACACCTTC. The encoded protein is CATSRDNGVHGYTF.

The V call is TRBV29-1, the J call TRBJ1-2; possibly TRBD1 for D (6 bases). Between the trimmed V and J ends, which lost 5 bases and 6 bases, there was a span of 13 bases. The germline gives CDR1 SQVTM, CDR2 ANQGSEA. The CDR3 extends over 12 amino acids. This chain's CDR3 is CSVSRGGDGYTF. The DNA of the CDR3 is TGCAGCGTTTCCCGGGGGGGCGATGGCTACACCTTC.

In the case of this clonotype: One junction end does not reproduce the germline sequence, and a read error may be involved. The genes are TRBV7-8 and TRBJ1-2; no clear D gene. The CDR3 length is 9 residues. The germline CDR1 and CDR2 sequences are SGHVS and FQNEAQ. This CDR3 is CASSLGSVF. DNA for the CDR3: TGTGCCAGCAGCCTAGGGTCCGTCTTC.

This chain links TRBV20-1 with TRBJ2-5; D not resolved. Germline assignment: CDR1 DFQATT and CDR2 SNEGSKA (reference sequence). V shed 4 bases and J shed 5 bases, with 8 bases lying between them. CDR3 length: 11 residues. The CDR3 sequence is CSAKRAETQYF. CDR3 sequence (DNA): TGCAGTGCTAAACGGGCGGAGACCCAGTACTTC.

The chain carries TRBV15 and TRBJ1-5, with 9 bases that match TRBD1. The V segment lost 1 base and the J segment 7 bases; nucleotides outside the gene matches: 5. Germline assignment: CDR1 LNHNV and CDR2 YYDKDF (reference sequence). The CDR3 extends over 15 amino acids. The CDR3 bases are TGTGCCACCAGCAGAGGGACAGGGGAGCGCCAGCCCCAGCATTTT. It translates to CATSRGTGERQPQHF.

The gene calls are TRBV25-1 and TRBJ2-7; no clear D gene. This CDR3 is built from 11 residues. The V and J ends lost 3 bases and 3 bases respectively, with 3 bases between them. Germline V gives CDR1 MGHDK, CDR2 SYGVNS. CDR3 nucleotide sequence: TGTGCCAGCAGTGAGAACTACGAGCAGTACTTC. This sequence encodes CASSENYEQYF.

The DNA for the CDR3 is TGCAGTGCTGAGTACTTACAGGGGACCGAGCAGTACTTC. Protein: CSAEYLQGTEQYF. This chain connects TRBV20-1 to TRBJ2-7; 7 bases match TRBD1. The CDR3 covers 13 residues. Germline V gene lookup returns CDR1 DFQATT and CDR2 SNEGSKA (reference sequence). V gave up 5 bases and J gave up 6 bases; unmatched junction bases: 10.

V usage is TRBV4-1 and J usage is TRBJ2-7, with a possible D match to TRBD2 (6 bases). V lost 6 bases and J 7 bases, leaving 16 bases between the germline ends. The CDR3 totals 13 residues. Germline loops: CDR1 MGHRA, CDR2 YSYEKL. CDR3 sequence reads: CASRGLGMREQYF. As DNA, the CDR3 is TGCGCCAGCAGGGGACTTGGGATGAGGGAGCAGTACTTC.

The rearrangement joins TRBV5-1 to TRBJ2-7; a weak D match, TRBD2 (5 bases). CDR1 is SGHRS and CDR2 is YFSETQ in the germline V gene. The CDR3 has 12 amino acids. Trimming left V 1 base short and J 5 bases short, with 7 bases between. The CDR3 coding sequence is TGCGCCAGCAGCTTGTACGGGGACGAGCAGTACTTC. Protein product: CASSLYGDEQYF.